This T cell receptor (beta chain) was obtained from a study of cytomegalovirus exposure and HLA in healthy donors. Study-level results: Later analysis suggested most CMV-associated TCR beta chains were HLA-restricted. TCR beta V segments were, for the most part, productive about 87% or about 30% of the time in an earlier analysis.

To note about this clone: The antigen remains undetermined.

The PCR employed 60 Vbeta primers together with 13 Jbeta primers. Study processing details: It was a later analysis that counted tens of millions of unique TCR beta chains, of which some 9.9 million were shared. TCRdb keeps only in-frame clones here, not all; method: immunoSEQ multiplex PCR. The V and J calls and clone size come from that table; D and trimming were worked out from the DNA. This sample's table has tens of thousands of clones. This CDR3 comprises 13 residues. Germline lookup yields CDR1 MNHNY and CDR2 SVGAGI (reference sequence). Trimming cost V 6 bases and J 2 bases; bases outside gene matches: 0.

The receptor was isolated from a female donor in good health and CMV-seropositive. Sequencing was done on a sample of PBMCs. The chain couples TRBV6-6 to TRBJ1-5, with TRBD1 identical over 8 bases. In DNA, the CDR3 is TGTGCCAGCAGGGGACAGGGCAATCAGCCCCAGCATTTT. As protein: CASRGQGNQPQHF.